This record covers a single T cell receptor beta chain. The data derive from a study of T cells in localized non-small cell lung cancer. The assay was immunoSEQ multiplex PCR, and TCRdb's table has in-frame clones only and misses some. The sample carries about 56,000 clones, about nine tenths recorded once. V lost 2 bases, J lost 1 base, and 12 bases lay in between. CDR1 is SGHTA, CDR2 FQGNSA, per germline. This CDR3 has 16 residues. Specimen: peripheral blood, collected before any cancer treatment. This TCR derives from a woman aged 35 to 70 with stage I lung adenocarcinoma. This chain uses TRBV7-2 with TRBJ1-5; no clear D gene. CDR3: CASSLSSPLSNQPQHF. The CDR3 DNA follows: TGTGCCAGCAGCTTATCCAGTCCCCTGAGCAATCAGCCCCAGCATTTT.